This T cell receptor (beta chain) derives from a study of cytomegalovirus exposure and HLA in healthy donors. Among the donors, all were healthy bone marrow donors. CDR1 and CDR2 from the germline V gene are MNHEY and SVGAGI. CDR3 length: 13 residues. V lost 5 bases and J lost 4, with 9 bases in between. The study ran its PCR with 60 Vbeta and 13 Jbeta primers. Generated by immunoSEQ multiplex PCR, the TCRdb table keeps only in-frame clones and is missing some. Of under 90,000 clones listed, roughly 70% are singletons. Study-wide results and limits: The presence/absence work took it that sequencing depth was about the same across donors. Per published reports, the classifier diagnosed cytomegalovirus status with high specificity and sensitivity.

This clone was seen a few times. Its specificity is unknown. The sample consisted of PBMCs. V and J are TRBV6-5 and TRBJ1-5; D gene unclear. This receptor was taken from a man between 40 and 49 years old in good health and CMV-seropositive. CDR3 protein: CASSTRKNQPQHF. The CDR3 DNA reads TGTGCCAGCAGTACGCGGAAAAATCAGCCCCAGCATTTT.